Detailed here is one T cell receptor beta chain. The V and J ends lost 6 bases and 1 base, in that order; junction bases with no gene match: 4. This CDR3 is 14 amino acids long. Germline V gene data show CDR1 as MDHEN and CDR2 as SYDVKM. The data originate from a study of shared clonotypes between healthy human individuals. The data were produced by immunoSEQ multiplex PCR, yet TCRdb's version contains in-frame clones alone and is incomplete. The sample has roughly 500,000 clones, roughly three quarters seen once. V is TRBV28 and J is TRBJ1-1, with TRBD1 matching over 8 bases. This sequence originates from a woman in her thirties or forties in good health. Some clones in this sample may be carry-over from other donors' samples. Material for sequencing was PBMCs. CDR3 sequence: CASRSGTGNTEAFF. The CDR3 nucleotides read TGTGCCAGCAGGTCCGGGACAGGGAACACTGAAGCTTTCTTT.